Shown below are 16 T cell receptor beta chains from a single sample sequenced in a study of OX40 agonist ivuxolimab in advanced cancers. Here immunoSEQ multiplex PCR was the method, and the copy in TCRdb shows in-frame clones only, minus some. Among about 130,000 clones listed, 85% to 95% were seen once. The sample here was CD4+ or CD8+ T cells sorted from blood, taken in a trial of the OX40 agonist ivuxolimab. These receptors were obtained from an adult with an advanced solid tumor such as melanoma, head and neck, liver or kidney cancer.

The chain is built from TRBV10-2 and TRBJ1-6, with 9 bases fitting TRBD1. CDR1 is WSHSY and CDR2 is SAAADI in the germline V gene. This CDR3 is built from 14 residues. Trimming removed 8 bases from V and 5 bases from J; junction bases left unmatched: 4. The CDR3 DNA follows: TGCGCCAGCGGCCGGACAGGGGATAATTCACCCCTCCACTTT. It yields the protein CASGRTGDNSPLHF.

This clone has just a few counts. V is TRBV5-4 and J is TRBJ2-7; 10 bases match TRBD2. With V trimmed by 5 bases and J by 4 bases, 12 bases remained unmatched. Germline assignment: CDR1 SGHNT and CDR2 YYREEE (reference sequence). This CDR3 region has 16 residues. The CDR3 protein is CASRAGPGLARYEQYF. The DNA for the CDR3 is TGTGCCAGCAGAGCCGGCCCGGGACTAGCGCGGTACGAGCAGTACTTC.

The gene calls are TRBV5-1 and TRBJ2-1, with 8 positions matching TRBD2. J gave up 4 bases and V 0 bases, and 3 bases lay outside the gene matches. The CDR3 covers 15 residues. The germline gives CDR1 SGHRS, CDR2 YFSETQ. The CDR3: CASSLGVAGYNEQFF. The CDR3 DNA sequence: TGCGCCAGCAGCTTGGGGGTAGCGGGATACAATGAGCAGTTCTTC.

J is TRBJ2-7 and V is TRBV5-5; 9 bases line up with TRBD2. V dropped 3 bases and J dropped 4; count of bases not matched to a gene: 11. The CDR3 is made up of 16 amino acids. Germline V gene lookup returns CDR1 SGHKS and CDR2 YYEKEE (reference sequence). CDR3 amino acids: CASSWVSGSSQYEQYF. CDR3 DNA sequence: TGTGCCAGCAGCTGGGTTAGCGGGAGCAGTCAATACGAGCAGTACTTC.

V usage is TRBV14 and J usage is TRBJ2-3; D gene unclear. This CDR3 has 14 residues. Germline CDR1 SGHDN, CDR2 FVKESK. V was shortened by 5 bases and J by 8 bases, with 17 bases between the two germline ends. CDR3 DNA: TGTGCCAGCAGCTCCGTAGTTGGGTTAGGTACGCAGTATTTT. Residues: CASSSVVGLGTQYF.

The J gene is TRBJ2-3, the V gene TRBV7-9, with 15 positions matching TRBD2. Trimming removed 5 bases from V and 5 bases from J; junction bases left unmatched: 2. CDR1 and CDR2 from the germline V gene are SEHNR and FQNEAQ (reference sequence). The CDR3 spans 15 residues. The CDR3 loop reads CASSTGLAGGDTQYF. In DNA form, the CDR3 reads TGTGCCAGCAGCACGGGACTAGCGGGAGGAGATACGCAGTATTTT.

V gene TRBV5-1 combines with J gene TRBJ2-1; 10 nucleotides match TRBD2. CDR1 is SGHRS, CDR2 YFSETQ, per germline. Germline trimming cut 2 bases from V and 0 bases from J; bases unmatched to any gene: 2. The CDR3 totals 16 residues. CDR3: CASSFSSGSSYNEQFF. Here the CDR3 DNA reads TGCGCCAGCAGCTTTTCTAGCGGGAGCTCCTACAATGAGCAGTTCTTC.

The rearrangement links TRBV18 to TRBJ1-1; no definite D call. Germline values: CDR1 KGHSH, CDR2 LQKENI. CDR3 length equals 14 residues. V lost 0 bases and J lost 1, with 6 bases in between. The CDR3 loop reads CASSPPQTNTEAFF. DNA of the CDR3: TGTGCCAGCTCACCACCACAGACGAACACTGAAGCTTTCTTT.

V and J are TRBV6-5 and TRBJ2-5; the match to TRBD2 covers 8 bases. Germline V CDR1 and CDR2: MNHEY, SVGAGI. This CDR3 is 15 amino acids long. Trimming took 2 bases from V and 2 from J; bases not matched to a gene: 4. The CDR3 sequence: CASSYATSVQETQYF. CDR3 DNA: TGTGCCAGCAGTTACGCGACTAGCGTTCAAGAGACCCAGTACTTC.

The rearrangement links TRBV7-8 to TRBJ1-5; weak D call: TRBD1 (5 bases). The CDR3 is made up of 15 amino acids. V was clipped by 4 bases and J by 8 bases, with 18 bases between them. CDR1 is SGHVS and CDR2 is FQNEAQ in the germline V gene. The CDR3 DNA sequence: TGTGCCAGCAGCTCGCAACCGGGGGGAAGTGAGCCCCAGCATTTT. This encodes CASSSQPGGSEPQHF.

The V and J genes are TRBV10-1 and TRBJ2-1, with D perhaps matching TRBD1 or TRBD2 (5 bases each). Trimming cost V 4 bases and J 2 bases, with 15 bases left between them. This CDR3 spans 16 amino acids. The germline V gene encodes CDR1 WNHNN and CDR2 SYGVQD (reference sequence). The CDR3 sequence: CASSVRGADTYNEQFF. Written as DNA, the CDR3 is TGCGCCAGCAGTGTTCGGGGCGCAGATACCTACAATGAGCAGTTCTTC.

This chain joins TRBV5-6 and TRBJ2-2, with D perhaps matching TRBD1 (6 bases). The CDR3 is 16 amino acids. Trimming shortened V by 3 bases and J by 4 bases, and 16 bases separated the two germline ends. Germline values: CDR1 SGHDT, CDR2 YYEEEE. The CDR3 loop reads CASSSDRRWVTGELFF. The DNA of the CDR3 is TGTGCCAGCAGCTCCGACAGGCGTTGGGTCACCGGGGAGCTGTTTTTT.

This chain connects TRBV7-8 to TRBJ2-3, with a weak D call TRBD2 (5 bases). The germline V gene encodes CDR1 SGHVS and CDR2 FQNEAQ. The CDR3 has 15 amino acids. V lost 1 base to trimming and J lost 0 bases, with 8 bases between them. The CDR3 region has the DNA TGTGCCAGCAGCTTAGGGCTAGCTAGCACAGATACGCAGTATTTT. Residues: CASSLGLASTDTQYF. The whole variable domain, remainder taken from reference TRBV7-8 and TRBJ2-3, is GAGVSQSPRYKVAKRGQDVALRCDPISGHVSLFWYQQALGQGPEFLTYFQNEAQLDKSGLPSDRFFAERPEGSVSTLKIQRTQQEDSAVYLCASSLGLASTDTQYFGPGTRLTVL.

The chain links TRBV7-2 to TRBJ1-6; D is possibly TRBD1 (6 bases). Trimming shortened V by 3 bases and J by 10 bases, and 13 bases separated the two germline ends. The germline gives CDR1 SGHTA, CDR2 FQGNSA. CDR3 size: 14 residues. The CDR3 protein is CASSLAGAGSPLHF. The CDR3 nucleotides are TGTGCCAGCAGCTTGGCGGGGGCTGGGTCACCCCTCCACTTT.

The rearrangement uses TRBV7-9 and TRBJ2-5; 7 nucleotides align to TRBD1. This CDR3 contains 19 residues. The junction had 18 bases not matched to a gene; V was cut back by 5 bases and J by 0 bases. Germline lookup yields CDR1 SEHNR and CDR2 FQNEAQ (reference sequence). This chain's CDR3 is CASSNYGGNRGWDQETQYF. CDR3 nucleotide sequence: TGTGCCAGCAGCAACTACGGCGGAAACAGGGGTTGGGACCAAGAGACCCAGTACTTC.

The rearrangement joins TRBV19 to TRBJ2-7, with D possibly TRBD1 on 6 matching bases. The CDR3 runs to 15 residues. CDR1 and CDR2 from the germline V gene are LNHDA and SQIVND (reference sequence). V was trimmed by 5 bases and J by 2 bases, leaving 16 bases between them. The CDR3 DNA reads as TGTGCCAGTAGTGCGGCCCGGGACACCACCTACGAGCAGTACTTC. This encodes CASSAARDTTYEQYF. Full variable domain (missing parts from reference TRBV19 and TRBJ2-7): DGGITQSPKYLFRKEGQNVTLSCEQNLNHDAMYWYRQDPGQGLRLIYYSQIVNDFQKGDIAEGYSVSREKKESFPLTVTSAQKNPTAFYLCASSAARDTTYEQYFGPGTRLTVT.